The 24 T cell receptor beta chains presented below share a single source sample, sequenced in a study of blood T cell repertoires in COVID-19. Assay: immunoSEQ multiplex PCR; the TCRdb copy retains only in-frame clones and omits some. The table lists 150,000 to 200,000 clones, around 90% of them singletons. The sequenced material came from peripheral blood. The receptors come from a man aged 18 to 30 with acute or convalescent COVID-19.

CDR3 amino acids: CASSPIGTGGAVRYGYTF. The CDR3 DNA sequence: TGCGCCAGCAGCCCAATTGGGACAGGGGGCGCGGTAAGGTATGGCTACACCTTC. The chain carries TRBV5-1 and TRBJ1-2, with 12 bases that match TRBD1. Losses at the gene ends were 4 bases for V and 5 bases for J; bases not matched to a gene: 15. Germline values: CDR1 SGHRS, CDR2 YFSETQ. This CDR3 comprises 18 residues.

The chain combines TRBV18 with TRBJ1-4; 10 bases match TRBD1. The CDR3 sequence is 15 residues long. Trimming removed 3 bases from V and 6 bases from J; junction bases left unmatched: 4. Germline CDR1 and CDR2: KGHSH and LQKENI. This chain's CDR3 is CASSPGTGAYEKLFF. CDR3 DNA: TGTGCCAGCTCACCCGGGACAGGGGCTTATGAAAAACTGTTTTTT.

This chain joins TRBV25-1 and TRBJ2-7; D may be TRBD2 (5 bases). V lost 5 bases, J lost 7 bases, and 12 bases lay in between. In germline, CDR1 is MGHDK, CDR2 SYGVNS. The CDR3 loop spans 12 amino acids. For the CDR3, the DNA is TGTGCCAGCAGTACCATAGCGCGAGAGCAGTACTTC. Protein product: CASSTIAREQYF.

The gene calls are TRBV2 and TRBJ1-5; a weak D match, TRBD1 (5 bases). The CDR3 extends over 14 amino acids. CDR1 and CDR2 from the germline V gene are SNHLY and FYNNEI. V lost 8 bases, J lost 3 bases, and 14 bases lay in between. CDR3 protein: CASLPPGLNQPQHF. The CDR3 region has the DNA TGTGCCAGCCTTCCCCCAGGGCTCAATCAGCCCCAGCATTTT.

The rearrangement uses TRBV27 and TRBJ1-4; 9 bases align to TRBD1. Germline-derived CDR1 and CDR2 are MNHEY and SMNVEV (reference sequence). This CDR3 has 12 residues. The trim removed 6 bases at V and 13 bases at J, leaving 6 bases unmatched. CDR3 sequence reads: CASRGQGLRLFF. The CDR3 DNA is TGTGCCAGCAGGGGACAGGGTCTACGACTGTTTTTT.

The gene calls are TRBV5-1 and TRBJ2-1, with TRBD2 matching over 7 bases. The CDR3 is 16 residues long. V dropped 7 bases and J dropped 1; count of bases not matched to a gene: 11. Germline V gene lookup returns CDR1 SGHRS and CDR2 YFSETQ. CDR3 region: CASRGGAGLSYNEQFF. The CDR3 DNA sequence: TGCGCCAGCCGCGGAGGGGCGGGACTATCCTACAATGAGCAGTTCTTC.

This rearrangement joins TRBV19 to TRBJ1-1, with 7 bases lining up with TRBD1. The V gene's germline CDR1 is LNHDA and CDR2 SQIVND (reference sequence). The CDR3 extends over 11 amino acids. The V gene end was trimmed by 3 bases and the J gene end by 11 bases; junction bases not matched to a gene: 3. CDR3 protein: CASSIDREAFF. In DNA form, the CDR3 reads TGTGCCAGTAGTATCGACAGGGAGGCTTTCTTT.

The rearrangement links TRBV9 to TRBJ2-3; tentatively, D is TRBD1 (6 bases). CDR3 length: 15 amino acids. CDR1 is SGDLS and CDR2 is YYNGEE in the germline V gene. V was pared by 0 bases and J by 0 bases, with 8 bases between. CDR3 in DNA: TGTGCCAGCAGCGTAGGGGGGCAGAGCACAGATACGCAGTATTTT. Protein: CASSVGGQSTDTQYF.

The CDR3 DNA follows: TGTGCCAGTAGTATTATACAGGGGATCGCTGGGGCCAACGTCCTGACTTTC. Translated: CASSIIQGIAGANVLTF. This chain joins TRBV19 and TRBJ2-6, with 7 bases matching TRBD1. The germline V gene has CDR1 LNHDA and CDR2 SQIVND (reference sequence). The CDR3 is made up of 17 amino acids. Trimming at V came to 3 bases and at J to 2 bases, leaving 7 bases not matched to a gene.

This chain links TRBV30 with TRBJ1-2; 10 nucleotides align to TRBD1. Germline V gives CDR1 GTSNPN, CDR2 SVGIG (reference sequence). The V gene end was trimmed by 0 bases and the J gene end by 1 base; junction bases not matched to a gene: 5. This CDR3 is 16 amino acids long. The CDR3 region is CAWSVPGQGFNYGYTF. The CDR3 DNA sequence: TGTGCCTGGAGTGTTCCGGGACAGGGGTTTAACTATGGCTACACCTTC.

V usage is TRBV10-2 and J usage is TRBJ2-3, with D possibly TRBD1 on 5 matching bases. The V gene lost 8 bases and the J gene lost 2 bases, with 11 bases spanning the gap. The CDR3 runs 13 residues. CDR1 is WSHSY and CDR2 is SAAADI in the germline V gene. The CDR3 DNA reads as TGCGCCAGCGGACACCTCTACACAGATACGCAGTATTTT. This gives the protein CASGHLYTDTQYF.

This sequence joins TRBV10-3 and TRBJ1-1; 10 bases line up with TRBD1. CDR3 length: 16 residues. Germline V lookup: CDR1 ENHRY, CDR2 SYGVKD. V gave up 2 bases and J gave up 0 bases; unmatched junction bases: 3. The chain's CDR3 is CAISEGQGVMNTEAFF. CDR3 sequence (DNA): TGTGCCATCAGTGAGGGACAGGGGGTAATGAACACTGAAGCTTTCTTT.

DNA of the CDR3: TGTGCCAGCAGTTCCTCCGGGACTCTTAATTCACCCCTCCACTTT. Amino acids: CASSSSGTLNSPLHF. The gene calls are TRBV27 and TRBJ1-6, with D tentatively TRBD1 (5 bases). Looked up from germline, CDR1 is MNHEY and CDR2 is SMNVEV (reference sequence). The V end lost 4 bases, the J end lost 6 bases, and 13 bases lay between the germline ends. The CDR3 contains 15 residues.

The chain links TRBV14 to TRBJ1-4; no clear D gene. The CDR3 length is 12 residues. CDR1 SGHDN and CDR2 FVKESK come from the germline V gene. The V and J ends lost 1 base and 8 bases respectively, with 5 bases between them. The CDR3 sequence: CASSQVREKLFF. Written as DNA, the CDR3 is TGTGCCAGCAGCCAAGTCCGGGAAAAACTGTTTTTT.

V gene TRBV6-1 combines with J gene TRBJ1-6, with 10 nucleotides matching TRBD1. The CDR3 runs 18 residues. Germline V gives CDR1 MNHNS, CDR2 SASEGT. J was trimmed by 13 bases and V by 3 bases; bases with no gene match: 18. CDR3 protein: CASSDGFPVGTGAYPLHF. CDR3 DNA: TGTGCCAGCAGTGATGGGTTCCCGGTTGGGACAGGGGCTTATCCCCTCCACTTT.

V is TRBV6-1 and J is TRBJ1-4; D is unresolved. V was trimmed by 0 bases and J by 8 bases, leaving 16 bases between them. This CDR3 is built from 16 residues. CDR1 is MNHNS and CDR2 is SASEGT in the germline V gene. CDR3 coding DNA: TGTGCCAGCAGTGAAGCGCTTCCGGGTGTTACGGAAAAACTGTTTTTT. It codes for CASSEALPGVTEKLFF.

The chain carries TRBV5-6 and TRBJ2-7; tentative D call: TRBD1 (6 bases). This CDR3 spans 13 amino acids. Germline-derived CDR1 and CDR2 are SGHDT and YYEEEE. The germline V and J ends were trimmed by 5 bases and 2 bases, with 11 bases remaining between them. CDR3 bases: TGTGCCAGCAGACTGGACAGTGCCTACGAGCAGTACTTC. Protein: CASRLDSAYEQYF.

V gene TRBV19 combines with J gene TRBJ2-7, with D possibly being TRBD2 (6 bases). Trimming stripped 6 bases from V and 2 bases from J, with 17 bases between. CDR1 LNHDA and CDR2 SQIVND come from the germline V gene (reference sequence). This CDR3 comprises 15 residues. CDR3 sequence: CASRSRDFEAYEQYF. The CDR3 DNA reads TGTGCCAGTAGGAGCCGGGACTTCGAGGCCTACGAGCAGTACTTC.

The chain joins TRBV19 to TRBJ1-4, with D unclear. V lost 7 bases, J lost 3 bases, and 12 bases lay in between. Germline V lookup: CDR1 LNHDA, CDR2 SQIVND (reference sequence). The CDR3 spans 14 residues. The CDR3 loop is CASTPRAANEKLFF. CDR3 sequence (DNA): TGTGCCAGTACCCCCCGAGCGGCTAATGAAAAACTGTTTTTT.

In DNA form, the CDR3 reads TGTGCCAGCAGTGACGGGAGCTCCTACAATGAGCAGTTCTTC. Protein sequence: CASSDGSSYNEQFF. This chain joins TRBV6-4 and TRBJ2-1, with a tentative D call TRBD2 (5 bases). This CDR3 has 14 amino acids. Trimming removed 2 bases at V and 0 bases at J, with 5 bases between. CDR1 is MRHNA, CDR2 SNTAGT, per germline.

This sequence joins TRBV27 and TRBJ2-5, with D perhaps matching TRBD1 (6 bases). CDR1 and CDR2 from the germline V gene are MNHEY and SMNVEV (reference sequence). The CDR3 has 16 amino acids. Trimming shortened V by 4 bases and J by 4 bases, and 19 bases separated the two germline ends. As DNA, the CDR3 is TGTGCCAGCAGTTCCCTTTTGGGGGCGCGAACAGAGACCCAGTACTTC. It is translated as CASSSLLGARTETQYF.

This clone was detected only once. This chain joins TRBV6-1 and TRBJ2-7; TRBD2 is a possible D gene (5 bases). The CDR3 loop spans 16 amino acids. CDR1 MNHNS and CDR2 SASEGT come from the germline V gene. V lost 2 bases to trimming and J lost 1 base, with 15 bases between them. CDR3: CASSESPWRVSYEQYF. CDR3 in DNA: TGTGCCAGCAGTGAAAGCCCTTGGCGGGTTTCCTACGAGCAGTACTTC.

The V call is TRBV9, the J call TRBJ2-7, with 7 bases identical to TRBD2. There are 15 residues in the CDR3. After removal of 7 bases from V and 1 base from J, the junction contained 11 bases not matched to a gene. Germline-derived CDR1 and CDR2 are SGDLS and YYNGEE. CDR3 nucleotides: TGTGCCAGCTCCGTACAAGCGGGGACGTCCTACGAGCAGTACTTC. It encodes CASSVQAGTSYEQYF.

The chain joins TRBV29-1 to TRBJ1-6; D not resolved. Germline CDR1 and CDR2: SQVTM and ANQGSEA. Trimming removed 5 bases from V and 7 bases from J, with 6 bases in between. The CDR3 has 11 amino acids. The CDR3 region has the DNA TGCAGCGTTTTGGCAAATTCACCCCTCCACTTT. Translating gives CSVLANSPLHF.